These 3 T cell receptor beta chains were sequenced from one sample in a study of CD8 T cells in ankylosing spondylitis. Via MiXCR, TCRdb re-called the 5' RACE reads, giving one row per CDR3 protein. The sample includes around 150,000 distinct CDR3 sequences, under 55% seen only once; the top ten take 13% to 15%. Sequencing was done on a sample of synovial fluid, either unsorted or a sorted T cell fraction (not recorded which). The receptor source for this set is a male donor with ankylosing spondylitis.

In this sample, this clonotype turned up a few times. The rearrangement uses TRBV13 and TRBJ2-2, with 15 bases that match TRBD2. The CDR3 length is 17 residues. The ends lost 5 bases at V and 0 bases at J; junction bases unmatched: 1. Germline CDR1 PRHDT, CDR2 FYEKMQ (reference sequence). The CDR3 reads CASSRTSGRANTGELFF. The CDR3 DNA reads TGTGCCAGCAGCAGGACTAGCGGGAGGGCGAACACCGGGGAGCTGTTTTTT.

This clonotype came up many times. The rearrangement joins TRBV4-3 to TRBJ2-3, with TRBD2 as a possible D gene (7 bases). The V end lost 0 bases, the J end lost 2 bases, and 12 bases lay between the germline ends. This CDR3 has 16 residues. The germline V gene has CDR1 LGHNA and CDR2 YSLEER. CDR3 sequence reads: CASSQDGGGPTDTQYF. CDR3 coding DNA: TGCGCCAGCAGCCAAGATGGGGGGGGCCCCACAGATACGCAGTATTTT.

The CDR3 DNA follows: TGTGCCAGCAGTTACCCAGGTAGCTCCTACAATGAGCAGTTCTTC. It translates to CASSYPGSSYNEQFF. The chain uses TRBV6-5 and TRBJ2-1, with D unclear. The CDR3 totals 15 residues. The germline V gene encodes CDR1 MNHEY and CDR2 SVGAGI. The V and J ends lost 2 bases and 0 bases respectively, with 8 bases between them.